One and the same sample provided the 5 T cell receptor beta chains below, sequenced in a study of shared clonotypes between healthy human individuals. Method: immunoSEQ multiplex PCR; TCRdb's copy keeps in-frame clones and lacks some. The top ten hold approximately 0.4% of the sample, which has approximately 2.3 million clones, 85% to 95% seen once. Source material: naive CD4+ T cells from PBMCs. Subset denoted: CD45RA+ positively selected. The source is a man aged 18 to 35 in good health. Some clones in this sample may be carry-over from other donors' samples.

The CDR3 loop reads CASSPPQGAYGYTF. Written as DNA, the CDR3 is TGCGCCAGCAGCCCCCCTCAGGGGGCCTATGGCTACACCTTC. This rearrangement joins TRBV4-1 to TRBJ1-2; 8 positions match TRBD1. The CDR3 has 14 residues. V gave up 4 bases and J gave up 4 bases; unmatched junction bases: 5. Per germline, CDR1 MGHRA and CDR2 YSYEKL.

The chain links TRBV2 to TRBJ2-7; D is unresolved. The CDR3 is 12 amino acids. Germline V gene lookup returns CDR1 SNHLY and CDR2 FYNNEI. V lost 3 bases and J lost 5, with 8 bases in between. In DNA, the CDR3 is TGTGCCAGCAGTGATAGGGCCCACGAGCAGTACTTC. Amino acids: CASSDRAHEQYF.

The genes are TRBV7-6 and TRBJ1-2; the D gene is possibly TRBD1 (5 bases). The length of the CDR3 is 15 residues. CDR1 is SGHVS, CDR2 FNYEAQ, per germline. The V gene lost 1 base and the J gene lost 6 bases, with 15 bases spanning the gap. CDR3 residues: CASSLDSPGRDGYTF. In nucleotides, the CDR3 is TGTGCCAGCAGCTTAGATTCCCCGGGGCGCGATGGCTACACCTTC.

The chain recombines TRBV6-4 with TRBJ2-1, with D unclear. The CDR3 runs to 14 residues. Between the trimmed V and J ends, which lost 4 bases and 1 base, there was a span of 8 bases. Germline-derived CDR1 and CDR2 are MRHNA and SNTAGT. In DNA, the CDR3 is TGTGCCAGCAGTGTAGGGCCGTCCTACAATGAGCAGTTCTTC. It translates to CASSVGPSYNEQFF.

The rearrangement joins TRBV7-9 to TRBJ2-7; 9 nucleotides line up with TRBD2. Per germline, CDR1 SEHNR and CDR2 FQNEAQ (reference sequence). CDR3 length: 15 residues. V was clipped by 1 base and J by 9 bases; unmatched bases: 10. The CDR3 DNA reads as TGTGCCAGCAGCTTAGAACTAGCGGGTTTGGGTCGGCAGTACTTC. It specifies CASSLELAGLGRQYF.